Listed below are T cell receptor beta chains from one sample, sequenced in a study of response to subunit inactivated influenza vaccine. One entry per CDR3 protein results from TCRdb running MiXCR on the RT-PCR reads. The sample consists of about 650,000 distinct CDR3 sequences, less than 20% of them appearing once. This sample comprised PBMCs from blood, obtained 11 to 12 days after vaccination. The receptors were sampled from a man in his fifties or sixties who received an inactivated influenza vaccine. The CDR3 runs from the conserved cysteine through the conserved F or W. Each record gives: clone size, D gene, V gene, J gene, CDR3 protein, CDR3 DNA. A D gene is named only where the DNA matches it firmly. Clone sizes are given selectively: once, few, many, or a class where the clone is expanded.

.,.,TRBV29-1,TRBJ1-1,CSVDRGASGEAFF,TGCAGCGTTGACCGCGGGGCCTCTGGTGAAGCTTTCTTT
few,.,TRBV20-1,TRBJ2-1,CSVIGSNGEQFF,TGCAGTGTCATAGGGTCGAATGGTGAGCAGTTCTTC
once,.,TRBV7-9,TRBJ1-1,CASSLGLSLNTEAFF,TGTGCCAGCAGCTTAGGGCTCTCCTTGAACACTGAAGCTTTCTTT
.,.,TRBV7-2,TRBJ2-5,CASSPGRRETQYF,TGTGCCAGCAGCCCGGGACGACGGGAGACCCAGTACTTC
few,TRBD2,TRBV18,TRBJ2-1,CASSPPLAGGRNEQFF,TGTGCCAGCTCACCACCCCTAGCGGGAGGCCGGAATGAGCAGTTCTTC
many,TRBD1,TRBV6-1,TRBJ2-7,CASRQRQGLYEQYF,TGTGCCAGCAGACAGAGACAGGGGCTGTACGAGCAGTACTTC
.,TRBD1,TRBV30,TRBJ1-6,CAWSMGQDNSPLHF,TGTGCCTGGAGTATGGGACAGGATAATTCACCCCTCCACTTT
few,.,TRBV6-5,TRBJ1-2,CASSYRGTRSSYGYTF,TGTGCCAGCAGTTACCGGGGGACACGATCCTCCTATGGCTACACCTTC
many,.,TRBV5-1,TRBJ2-1,CASSSGQSSYNEQFF,TGTGCCAGCAGCTCCGGACAGAGCTCCTACAATGAGCAGTTCTTC
.,TRBD1,TRBV28,TRBJ1-5,CASSFGTGNSNQPQHF,TGTGCCAGCAGTTTCGGGACAGGCAATAGCAATCAGCCCCAGCATTTT
few,TRBD1,TRBV4-3,TRBJ2-7,CASSQDIVGQGFSYEQYF,TGCGCCAGCAGCCAAGATATTGTGGGACAGGGGTTCTCCTACGAGCAGTACTTC
.,.,TRBV7-2,TRBJ2-7,CASSLDDISEQYF,TGTGCCAGCAGCTTAGATGACATCTCCGAGCAGTACTTC
.,TRBD1,TRBV20-1,TRBJ2-7,CSAPRQGAYEQYF,TGCAGTGCGCCCAGACAGGGCGCCTACGAGCAGTACTTC
.,.,TRBV28,TRBJ2-7,CASSLAGTSGEQYF,TGTGCCAGCAGTCTAGCCGGGACCTCGGGGGAGCAGTACTTC
.,.,TRBV28,TRBJ1-2,CASSSISLGIFNYGYTF,TGTGCCAGCAGCTCCATAAGCCTCGGGATTTTTAACTATGGCTACACCTTC
few,.,TRBV9,TRBJ2-7,CASSPEQGPYEQYF,TGTGCCAGCAGCCCCGAACAGGGACCCTACGAGCAGTACTTC
many,.,TRBV6-2/TRBV6-3,TRBJ2-5,CASSYRETQYF,TGTGCCAGCAGTTACAGGGAGACCCAGTACTTC
.,TRBD2,TRBV10-3,TRBJ2-7,CATTPGGSGEQYF,TGTGCCACCACCCCGGGAGGGTCGGGGGAGCAGTACTTC
few,.,TRBV29-1,TRBJ1-4,CSAKTATNEKLFF,TGCAGCGCAAAGACAGCAACTAATGAAAAACTGTTTTTT
many,.,TRBV6-5,TRBJ1-1,CASSYSGQGPPLF,TGTGCCAGCAGTTACTCTGGGCAAGGCCCTCCTCTTTTT
.,.,TRBV29-1,TRBJ2-3,CSVVQGGIDTQYF,TGCAGCGTTGTCCAGGGGGGTATAGATACGCAGTATTTT
.,.,TRBV7-9,TRBJ2-2,CASSLGSYTGELFF,TGTGCCAGCAGCTTAGGCAGCTACACCGGGGAGCTGTTTTTT
few,TRBD1,TRBV12-3/TRBV12-4,TRBJ2-7,CASSGQGRPYEQYF,TGTGCCAGCAGTGGACAGGGTCGGCCCTACGAGCAGTACTTC
.,.,TRBV6-1,TRBJ2-7,CASSEARVSSYEQYF,TGTGCCAGCAGTGAAGCCCGGGTTAGCTCCTACGAGCAGTACTTC
.,TRBD2,TRBV4-1,TRBJ2-3,CASSQRGSSDTDTQYF,TGCGCCAGCAGCCAGCGGGGGTCCTCAGACACAGATACGCAGTATTTT
.,.,TRBV2,TRBJ2-1,CASRRGAGLGEQFF,TGTGCCAGCCGGAGGGGGGCTGGTTTGGGTGAGCAGTTCTTC
.,.,TRBV18,TRBJ2-3,CASSPPMGGDTQYF,TGTGCCAGCTCACCACCTATGGGGGGAGATACGCAGTATTTT
many,.,TRBV18,TRBJ1-1,CASSPLVPSTNTEAFF,TGTGCCAGCTCACCACTCGTCCCATCCACGAACACTGAAGCTTTCTTT
few,.,TRBV20-1,TRBJ2-7,CSAPLTALPEQYF,TGCAGTGCCCCACTAACAGCCCTCCCCGAGCAGTACTTC
few,.,TRBV20-1,TRBJ2-7,CSASPDSSSYEQYF,TGCAGTGCTAGTCCAGACTCGAGCTCCTACGAGCAGTACTTC
few,.,TRBV20-1,TRBJ1-4,CSARGTLVEKLFF,TGCAGTGCTAGGGGGACACTAGTGGAAAAACTGTTTTTT
.,TRBD2,TRBV6-2/TRBV6-3,TRBJ2-1,CASRLSGGSYNEQFF,TGTGCCAGCAGGTTGAGCGGGGGATCCTACAATGAGCAGTTCTTC
many,.,TRBV5-1,TRBJ2-7,CASSLEAQGYEQYF,TGCGCCAGCAGCTTGGAGGCGCAGGGCTACGAGCAGTACTTC
.,TRBD2,TRBV6-1,TRBJ2-7,CASSRGLGGIEQYF,TGTGCCAGCAGCAGAGGACTAGGAGGGATCGAGCAGTACTTC
.,.,TRBV4-3,TRBJ2-1,CASSQDLGRGREQFF,TGCGCCAGCAGCCAAGACCTTGGGCGGGGGCGGGAGCAGTTCTTC
.,TRBD1,TRBV29-1,TRBJ2-7,CSGGTGGYEQYF,TGCAGCGGCGGGACAGGGGGCTACGAGCAGTACTTC
few,.,TRBV5-1,TRBJ1-6,CASSLESRASPLHF,TGCGCCAGCAGCTTGGAAAGTCGGGCTTCACCCCTCCACTTT
few,.,TRBV11-2,TRBJ2-1,CASSPRPGTSSYNEQFF,TGTGCCAGCAGCCCAAGACCCGGGACGTCCTCGTACAATGAGCAGTTCTTC
.,.,TRBV30,TRBJ2-7,CAWSVIGDNSYEQYF,TGTGCCTGGAGCGTAATCGGGGACAACTCCTACGAGCAGTACTTC
.,.,TRBV15,TRBJ1-1,CATSPDSSPNTEAFF,TGTGCCACCAGCCCGGACTCTTCCCCGAACACTGAAGCTTTCTTT
.,.,TRBV6-5,TRBJ2-7,CASRLGGEQYF,TGTGCCAGCAGGCTCGGGGGTGAGCAGTACTTC
few,.,TRBV11-1,TRBJ2-1,CASSLSLGRSYNEQFF,TGTGCCAGCAGCTTGAGCCTCGGGCGGTCCTACAATGAGCAGTTCTTC
few,.,TRBV20-1,TRBJ2-1,CSARGSQGSSRNEQFF,TGCAGTGCTAGAGGCTCTCAGGGATCAAGTAGGAATGAGCAGTTCTTC
few,TRBD1,TRBV6-1,TRBJ1-6,CASRTTGTGGTSPLHF,TGTGCCAGCAGGACCACCGGGACAGGGGGCACTTCACCCCTCCACTTT
.,.,TRBV6-6,TRBJ1-5,CASSYENQPQHF,TGTGCCAGCAGTTACGAGAATCAGCCCCAGCATTTT
few,TRBD1,TRBV6-2/TRBV6-3,TRBJ1-5,CASGGGPNQPQHF,TGTGCCAGCGGAGGGGGCCCTAATCAGCCCCAGCATTTT
.,.,TRBV7-6,TRBJ2-5,CASSSRVQETQYF,TGTGCCAGCAGCTCCAGGGTGCAAGAGACCCAGTACTTC
.,.,TRBV7-2,TRBJ1-3,CASSPRVPGNTIYF,TGTGCCAGCAGCCCGAGAGTTCCTGGAAACACCATATATTTT
.,.,TRBV20-1,TRBJ2-7,CSARDWTIDAYEQYF,TGCAGTGCTAGAGACTGGACCATCGACGCCTACGAGCAGTACTTC
.,.,TRBV28,TRBJ2-2,CASSFGGLAGELFF,TGTGCCAGCAGTTTTGGGGGGCTCGCCGGGGAGCTGTTTTTT
.,TRBD2,TRBV12-3/TRBV12-4,TRBJ2-3,CTSCLASWREIGSTDTQYF,TGTACCAGCTGTTTAGCGAGTTGGCGGGAGATAGGTAGCACAGATACGCAGTATTTT
few,TRBD2,TRBV6-1,TRBJ2-3,CASSHGRLSTDTQYF,TGTGCCAGCAGCCACGGGAGGCTCAGCACAGATACGCAGTATTTT
few,.,TRBV2,TRBJ2-1,CASSEGRTNYNEQFF,TGTGCCAGCAGTGAAGGGAGGACCAACTACAATGAGCAGTTCTTC
.,TRBD1,TRBV5-1,TRBJ2-7,CASGRTGGYEQYF,TGCGCCAGCGGAAGGACAGGGGGCTACGAGCAGTACTTC
many,.,TRBV5-1,TRBJ2-5,CASSLDPMTQETQYF,TGCGCCAGCAGCTTGGACCCTATGACACAAGAGACCCAGTACTTC
.,TRBD1,TRBV7-2,TRBJ1-1,CASSLKGQGSTEAFF,TGTGCCAGCAGCTTAAAGGGACAGGGTTCCACTGAAGCTTTCTTT
.,.,TRBV5-4,TRBJ2-2,CASSFPGEVTGELFF,TGTGCCAGCAGCTTTCCGGGAGAGGTCACCGGGGAGCTGTTTTTT
.,.,TRBV20-1,TRBJ1-5,CSARGRTNQPQHF,TGCAGTGCTAGGGGACGGACCAATCAGCCCCAGCATTTT
once,.,TRBV18,TRBJ2-1,CASSPPRDEQFF,TGTGCCAGCTCACCACCCCGGGATGAGCAGTTCTTC
few,.,TRBV28,TRBJ1-1,CASSSDPAGVEAFF,TGTGCCAGCAGTTCCGACCCTGCGGGAGTTGAAGCTTTCTTT